The 17 T cell receptor beta chains presented below share a single source sample, sequenced in a study of cytomegalovirus exposure and HLA in healthy donors. 13 Jbeta primers and 60 Vbeta primers were used for the PCR. Sequencing was performed with immunoSEQ multiplex PCR; in TCRdb, only in-frame clones are kept and a portion is missing. The data show 150,000 to 200,000 clones, around 80% seen once. Material: PBMCs. These receptors were obtained from a man aged 25-40 years in good health and CMV-seropositive.

V is TRBV5-6 and J is TRBJ1-2, with 7 positions matching TRBD1. CDR3 length: 15 residues. Germline V gene lookup returns CDR1 SGHDT and CDR2 YYEEEE. V gave up 3 bases and J gave up 5 bases; unmatched junction bases: 10. CDR3 loop: CASSSGTAEYYGYTF. CDR3 in DNA: TGTGCCAGCAGCTCAGGGACAGCCGAATATTATGGCTACACCTTC.

The V and J genes are TRBV14 and TRBJ1-6; D is uncertain. Germline V CDR1 and CDR2: SGHDN, FVKESK. The CDR3 extends over 12 amino acids. Trimming removed 6 bases at V and 10 bases at J, with 10 bases between. CDR3 region: CASSIHESPLHF. CDR3 bases: TGTGCCAGCAGTATCCACGAGTCACCCCTCCACTTT.

The rearrangement links TRBV2 to TRBJ2-1; 7 bases fit TRBD2. CDR1 and CDR2 from the germline V gene are SNHLY and FYNNEI. V trimming: 8 bases; J trimming: 6 bases; junction bases outside the gene matches: 13. The CDR3 is 15 residues long. CDR3 in DNA: TGTGCCAGCGGGAAGGCGCGGGGGTCCGTCAATGAGCAGTTCTTC. Protein product: CASGKARGSVNEQFF.

The count of this clone is one. The chain recombines TRBV4-1 with TRBJ2-3; D is unclear. From germline, CDR1 is MGHRA and CDR2 YSYEKL. There are 13 residues in the CDR3. The ends were cut back, 1 base at V and 4 bases at J, with 6 bases in the middle. CDR3 in DNA: TGCGCCAGCAGCCAAGGGCCCTCAGATACGCAGTATTTT. Translating gives CASSQGPSDTQYF.

This clone was detected a few times. V gene TRBV29-1 combines with J gene TRBJ1-1, with 7 bases identical to TRBD1. In germline, CDR1 is SQVTM, CDR2 ANQGSEA. The ends lost 6 bases at V and 0 bases at J; junction bases unmatched: 7. This CDR3 has 14 residues. Written as DNA, the CDR3 is TGCAGCGTGGGACAGATGTTCATGAACACTGAAGCTTTCTTT. Protein sequence: CSVGQMFMNTEAFF.

V is TRBV7-9 and J is TRBJ2-3; D possibly corresponds to TRBD2 (6 bases). This CDR3 has 15 residues. The V end lost 5 bases, the J end lost 5 bases, and 17 bases lay between the germline ends. In germline, CDR1 is SEHNR, CDR2 FQNEAQ (reference sequence). As DNA, the CDR3 is TGTGCCAGCAGCCCCCCGACGGGGGTGGAAGATACGCAGTATTTT. Amino acids: CASSPPTGVEDTQYF.

This clone has just one count. V and J are TRBV7-8 and TRBJ2-7, with D possibly matching TRBD2 (7 bases). V dropped 6 bases and J dropped 3 bases, with 24 bases sitting between them. The V gene's germline CDR1 is SGHVS and CDR2 FQNEAQ. The CDR3 is made up of 17 amino acids. CDR3 in DNA: TGTGCCAGCAGACCCATGGGAGGGGGGGATCGAATCTACGAGCAGTACTTC. Translating gives CASRPMGGGDRIYEQYF.

Concerning this clone: The junction departs from germline at one end; a sequencing error may be responsible. This sequence joins TRBV7-9 and TRBJ2-1; the D gene is possibly TRBD1 (5 bases). The CDR3 runs to 14 residues. Germline CDR1 and CDR2: SEHNR and FQNEAQ (reference sequence). Written as DNA, the CDR3 is TGTTCCAGCAGCCCTTACCAGGGAAGCAATGAGCAGTTCTTC. This encodes CSSSPYQGSNEQFF.

The chain uses TRBV20-1 and TRBJ1-2; D not resolved. The CDR3 contains 11 residues. V was pared by 3 bases and J by 8 bases, with 10 bases between. The germline V gene encodes CDR1 DFQATT and CDR2 SNEGSKA (reference sequence). The CDR3 loop reads CSARNVGGYTF. CDR3 DNA: TGCAGTGCTAGGAATGTGGGCGGCTACACCTTC.

The CDR3, as DNA: TGTGCCACCACAGGGGGCCATGGCTACACCTTC. Translated: CATTGGHGYTF. The chain joins TRBV7-9 to TRBJ1-2; 9 bases fit TRBD1. Germline loops: CDR1 SEHNR, CDR2 FQNEAQ (reference sequence). With V trimmed by 10 bases and J by 6 bases, 3 bases remained unmatched. This CDR3 has 11 residues.

The chain is built from TRBV11-2 and TRBJ1-1, with unresolved D. V lost 4 bases and J lost 1, with 7 bases in between. Per germline, CDR1 SGHAT and CDR2 FQNNGV. This CDR3 is 13 amino acids long. For the CDR3, the DNA is TGTGCCAGCAGCTCAAATAGGAACACTGAAGCTTTCTTT. It yields the protein CASSSNRNTEAFF.

This clone was seen a few times. The J gene is TRBJ2-1, the V gene TRBV11-2, with D tentatively TRBD2 (7 bases). V lost 5 bases to trimming and J lost 10 bases, with 12 bases between them. The CDR3 has 12 residues. Per germline, CDR1 SGHAT and CDR2 FQNNGV. In nucleotides, the CDR3 is TGTGCCAGCAGCCCTGGGGGGGCAGAGCAGTTCTTC. Translating gives CASSPGGAEQFF.

The CDR3 sequence is CASSESGGAGYEQYF. CDR3 sequence (DNA): TGTGCCAGCAGTGAGAGCGGGGGGGCGGGGTACGAGCAGTACTTC. The V call is TRBV2, the J call TRBJ2-7; 10 bases fit TRBD2. The CDR3 consists of 15 residues. CDR1 and CDR2 (germline): SNHLY, FYNNEI. The V segment lost 3 bases and the J segment 4 bases; nucleotides outside the gene matches: 6.

The chain is built from TRBV5-6 and TRBJ2-7; 7 bases match TRBD2. Trimming took 7 bases from V and 3 from J; bases not matched to a gene: 13. The germline CDR1 and CDR2 sequences are SGHDT and YYEEEE. The CDR3 contains 15 residues. CDR3 residues: CASHSLAGVNYEQYF. CDR3 DNA sequence: TGTGCCAGCCATTCGCTGGCGGGAGTTAACTACGAGCAGTACTTC.

CDR3 in DNA: TGCGCCACCAAGACAGGGTTGGGGGAGCAGTACTTC. This codes for CATKTGLGEQYF. The chain links TRBV4-1 to TRBJ2-7; 7 nucleotides line up with TRBD1. The V segment lost 10 bases and the J segment 7 bases; nucleotides outside the gene matches: 10. The germline gives CDR1 MGHRA, CDR2 YSYEKL. The CDR3 is made up of 12 amino acids.

This chain links TRBV4-3 with TRBJ1-4; 7 nucleotides line up with TRBD1. This CDR3 has 17 amino acids. Germline trimming cut 0 bases from V and 6 bases from J; bases unmatched to any gene: 10. Germline CDR1 reads LGHNA; CDR2 reads YSLEER. The DNA for the CDR3 is TGCGCCAGCAGCCAAGATGGGACACAGGGGACCGATGAAAAACTGTTTTTT. As protein: CASSQDGTQGTDEKLFF.

This clone has only one observation. J is TRBJ2-7 and V is TRBV27; 7 nucleotides match TRBD1. CDR1 is MNHEY and CDR2 is SMNVEV in the germline V gene (reference sequence). The CDR3 runs 15 residues. V gave up 5 bases and J gave up 2 bases; unmatched junction bases: 9. The CDR3 nucleotides are TGTGCCAGCAGTATAAACAGGGGCTTCACCTACGAGCAGTACTTC. Translated: CASSINRGFTYEQYF.